This TCR beta chain was identified during a study of beta chain features in type 1 diabetes. The overall study: Age, gender and cell yields were similar between patients and healthy donors. Findings and caveats of the study: Researchers caution that PCR might favor shorter templates, equally among patients and controls. All four CD4+ subsets of Type 1 diabetes patients contained TCRB CDR3s that were moderately but significantly shorter.

Expressed TCRB transcripts were sequenced after all isolated RNA was converted to cDNA. Only in-frame clones appear in the TCRdb table, and some are missing; sequencing was by immunoSEQ multiplex PCR. The sample lists 600,000 to 700,000 clones, 10% to 15% occurring once. In this sample, this clone turned up a few times. The target antigen is unknown. CD45RO/CCR7/CD25/CD127/CD95/CD27 sorting isolated CD4+ naive, central memory, regulatory and stem cell-like memory cells. The CDR3 runs to 16 residues. J lost 2 bases, V lost 0 bases, and 6 bases had no gene match. The germline V gene encodes CDR1 LGHNA and CDR2 YNFKEQ.

The gene calls are TRBV4-2 and TRBJ2-5; 7 bases map to TRBD2. The sample consisted of naive CD4+ T cells from blood. This sequence originates from a man younger than 30 with type 1 diabetes. The CDR3 here is CASSQDRGEIQETQYF. The DNA of the CDR3 is TGTGCCAGCAGCCAAGACCGGGGGGAAATACAAGAGACCCAGTACTTC.